This T cell receptor (beta chain) was found in a study of CD39 and CD103 CD8 tumor-infiltrating T cells. The CDR3 spans 13 residues. The germline V gene encodes CDR1 SNHLY and CDR2 FYNNEI. V lost 3 bases and J lost 7, with 12 bases in between. Sequencing was performed with immunoSEQ multiplex PCR; in TCRdb, only in-frame clones are kept and a portion is missing. The repertoire consists of about 1,400 clones, with about four fifths occurring once and the leading ten covering around 45%. The V gene is TRBV2, the J gene TRBJ1-1; D is unclear. The sequence was obtained from a human donor with head and neck squamous cell carcinoma. The sequencing sample was made of CD8+ T cells sorted from blood. Subset of the sample: total memory CD8 T cells (CD45RA-CCR7+/-) from blood or uninvolved lymph node. CDR3 region: CASSEGSIYEAFF. CDR3 coding DNA: TGTGCCAGCAGTGAGGGGTCCATTTATGAAGCTTTCTTT.